This T cell receptor (beta chain) comes out of a study of T-cell memory formation after mild COVID-19. Study-wide background: For the most part, TCR clusters were specific to one donor.

Study-level results: Among contracting clones, CD4+ were mainly CM/EM and CD8+ enriched in EMRA. A second wave of clones peaked on day 37, and their SARS-CoV-2 specificity went unconfirmed.

Only a few counts were recorded for this clonotype. What it binds is unknown. The CDR3 loop spans 15 amino acids. The V end was cut by 0 bases, the J end by 3 bases, with 9 bases between. From germline, CDR1 is SGHRS and CDR2 YFSETQ. Barcoded TCR alpha and TCR beta cDNA libraries with UMIs came from 5'RACE using constant-segment primers. TCRdb redid the calling of the 5' RACE reads with MiXCR, one entry per CDR3 protein. The repertoire consists of approximately 340,000 distinct CDR3 sequences, with approximately 12% occurring once and the leading ten covering over 20%. This TCR was sampled from a man between 18 and 29 years old who had mild COVID-19 (a few samples of this study predate the infection). Cell type and time point are not known. Sequenced input: PBMCs or a T cell subset sorted from them (not recorded which). This chain joins TRBV5-1 and TRBJ2-2; D unclear. This chain's CDR3 is CASSLDQIHTGELFF. The DNA of the CDR3 is TGCGCCAGCAGCTTGGACCAAATACACACCGGGGAGCTGTTTTTT.